The source of this T cell receptor beta chain is a study of radiotherapy plus CTLA-4 blockade in lung cancer. A few counts support this clone. Germline-derived CDR1 and CDR2 are SGHVS and FQNEAQ. The V gene end was trimmed by 4 bases and the J gene end by 7 bases; junction bases not matched to a gene: 10. The CDR3 sequence is 15 residues long. TCRdb keeps only in-frame clones here, not all; method: immunoSEQ multiplex PCR. The sample has about 80,000 clones, around 76% seen once; the top ten hold under 25%. The sample was peripheral blood, taken from a patient treated with radiotherapy plus ipilimumab. The TCR comes from a human donor with non-small cell lung cancer whose response to radiotherapy plus ipilimumab could not be evaluated. Some clones in this sample may be carry-over from other donors' samples. The V gene is TRBV7-8, the J gene TRBJ2-7; 10 positions match TRBD2. This CDR3 reads CASSWKAGGPFEQYF. CDR3 DNA sequence: TGTGCCAGCAGCTGGAAAGCGGGGGGGCCGTTTGAGCAGTACTTC.